The T cell receptor beta chain described here comes from a study of shared clonotypes between healthy human individuals. Germline V gene data show CDR1 as SGHRS and CDR2 as YFSETQ. The germline V and J ends were trimmed by 1 base and 0 bases, with 7 bases remaining between them. The CDR3 is 15 amino acids. Only Caucasian adults living in Nashville, Tennessee served as donors. Regarding the study as a whole: Collection of samples was limited to blood; tissue repertoires likely differ.

Data came from immunoSEQ multiplex PCR; TCRdb stores just in-frame clones and leaves some out. The table shows 450,000 to 650,000 clones, with just over 75% occurring only once. Remarks on this clone: Its target is not known.

This sequence was found in a woman aged 40 to 50 in good health. Some clones in this sample may be carry-over from other donors' samples. Sequencing was carried out using PBMCs. The chain recombines TRBV5-1 with TRBJ2-2; D is unclear. CDR3 region: CASSLPGSNTGELFF. The CDR3 DNA sequence: TGCGCCAGCAGCTTGCCCGGCTCGAACACCGGGGAGCTGTTTTTT. Variable domain in full (rest from reference TRBV5-1 and TRBJ2-2): KAGVTQTPRYLIKTRGQQVTLSCSPISGHRSVSWYQQTPGQGLQFLFEYFSETQRNKGNFPGRFSGRQFSNSRSEMNVSTLELGDSALYLCASSLPGSNTGELFFGEGSRLTVL.